This T cell receptor beta chain was sequenced during a study of shared clonotypes between healthy human individuals. Study as a whole: Donor composition was two women and a few men, aged 18 to 49. Plates per donor: three CD4 naive, three CD4 memory, two CD8 naive, one CD8 memory.

The healthy adult donors were HIV-negative and reported no recent acute infections or vaccinations. The assay was carried out at the deep level. Assay: immunoSEQ multiplex PCR; the TCRdb copy retains only in-frame clones and omits some. The table records roughly 1.4 million clones, 98% to 99% of them present only once. To note about this clone: Compared with germline, one end of the junction differs, possibly owing to a read error.

The length of the CDR3 is 13 residues. Germline values: CDR1 ENHRY, CDR2 SYGVKD. This clonotype was sampled from a man under 40 in good health. The gene calls are TRBV10-3 and TRBJ1-2; D is ambiguous. The specimen was naive CD4+ T cells sorted from blood. The subset here: CD45RA+ positively selected. CDR3 DNA: TGTGCCATCACTGAGCAGTCGGACTATGGCTACACCTTC. Residues: CAITEQSDYGYTF.